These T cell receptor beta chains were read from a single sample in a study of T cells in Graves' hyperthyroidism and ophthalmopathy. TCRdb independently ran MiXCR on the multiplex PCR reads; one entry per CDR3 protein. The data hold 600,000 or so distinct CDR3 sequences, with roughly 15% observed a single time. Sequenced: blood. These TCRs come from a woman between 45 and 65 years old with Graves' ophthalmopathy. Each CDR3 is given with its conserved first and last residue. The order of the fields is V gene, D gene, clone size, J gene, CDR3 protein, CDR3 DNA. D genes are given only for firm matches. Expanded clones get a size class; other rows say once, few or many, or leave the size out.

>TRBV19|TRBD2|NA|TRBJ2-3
CASTPGGFSGGTDTQYF
TGTGCCAGTACCCCGGGAGGTTTTAGCGGGGGCACAGATACGCAGTATTTT
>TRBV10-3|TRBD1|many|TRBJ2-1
CATTDRDRGYNEQFF
TGTGCCACCACAGACCGGGACAGGGGTTACAATGAGCAGTTCTTC
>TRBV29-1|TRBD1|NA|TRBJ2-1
CSVWDRVFSNDEQFF
TGCAGCGTATGGGACAGGGTTTTTTCGAACGATGAGCAGTTCTTC
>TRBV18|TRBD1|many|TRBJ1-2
CASSLGQEYGYTF
TGTGCCAGCTCACTCGGACAGGAATATGGCTACACCTTC
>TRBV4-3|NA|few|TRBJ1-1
CASSQALVRNLNTEAFF
TGCGCCAGCAGCCAAGCTCTGGTACGAAATCTGAACACTGAAGCTTTCTTT
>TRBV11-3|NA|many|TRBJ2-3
CASSLDQADFRGDTQYF
TGTGCCAGCAGCTTAGATCAGGCAGACTTTCGGGGAGATACGCAGTATTTT
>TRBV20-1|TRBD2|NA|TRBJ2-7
CSASLAGVSYGQYF
TGCAGTGCTAGTTTGGCGGGAGTTTCCTACGGGCAGTACTTC
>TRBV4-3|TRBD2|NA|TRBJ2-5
CASSQDERGSGQYF
TGCGCCAGCAGCCAAGACGAGCGGGGGTCCGGCCAGTACTTC
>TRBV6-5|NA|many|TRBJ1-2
CASSYSIGPTAYGYTF
TGTGCCAGCAGTTACTCGATAGGCCCGACAGCCTATGGCTACACCTTC
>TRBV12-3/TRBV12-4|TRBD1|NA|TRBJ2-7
CASSPRTGEGEQYF
TGTGCCAGCAGCCCGAGGACAGGGGAAGGCGAGCAGTACTTC
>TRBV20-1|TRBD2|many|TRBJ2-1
CSARGLAGALDEQFF
TGCAGTGCTAGAGGGCTAGCGGGAGCCCTCGATGAGCAGTTCTTC
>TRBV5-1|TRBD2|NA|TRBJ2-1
CASSVSGRALNEQFF
TGCGCCAGCAGCGTTAGCGGGAGGGCCTTGAATGAGCAGTTCTTC
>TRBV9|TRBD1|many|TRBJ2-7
CASSVHPGTGPSYEQYF
TGTGCCAGCAGCGTACACCCCGGGACAGGCCCATCCTACGAGCAGTACTTC
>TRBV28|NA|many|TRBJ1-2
CASSPPHNYGYTF
TGTGCCAGCAGTCCTCCTCACAACTATGGCTACACCTTC
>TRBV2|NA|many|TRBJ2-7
CASSGTVFGGHLYEQYF
TGTGCCAGCAGTGGAACTGTTTTTGGAGGACACCTCTACGAGCAGTACTTC
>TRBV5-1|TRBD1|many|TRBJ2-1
CASSQGQGAGRYNEQFF
TGCGCCAGCAGCCAGGGACAGGGGGCGGGAAGATACAATGAGCAGTTCTTC
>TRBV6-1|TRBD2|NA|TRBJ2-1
CASSEVLGLAQEQFF
TGTGCCAGCAGTGAAGTCTTGGGACTAGCACAAGAGCAGTTCTTC
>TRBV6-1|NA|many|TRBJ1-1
CASRGHQHRVGVTEAFF
TGTGCCAGCAGAGGACACCAACACAGGGTGGGAGTGACTGAAGCTTTCTTT
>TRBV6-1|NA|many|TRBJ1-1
CASSLSDLAGWSTEAFF
TGTGCCAGCAGTTTATCCGACCTCGCGGGGTGGAGCACTGAAGCTTTCTTT
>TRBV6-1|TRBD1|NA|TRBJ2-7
CASSSPGQGVGEQYF
TGTGCCAGCAGTTCCCCGGGACAGGGTGTGGGCGAGCAGTACTTC
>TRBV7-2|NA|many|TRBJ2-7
CASSLAHTYEQYF
TGTGCCAGCAGCTTAGCGCATACTTACGAGCAGTACTTC
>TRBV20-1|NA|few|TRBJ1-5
CSARDLLGNQPQHF
TGCAGTGCACGGGACCTGCTAGGCAATCAGCCCCAGCATTTT
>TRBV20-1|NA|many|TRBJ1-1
CSAPRGGADTEAFF
TGCAGTGCCCCCCGGGGGGGGGCGGACACTGAAGCTTTCTTT
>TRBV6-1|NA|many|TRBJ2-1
CASRGTLGNEQFF
TGTGCCAGCCGGGGTACCTTGGGCAATGAGCAGTTCTTC
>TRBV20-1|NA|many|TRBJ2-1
CSATGGTYAGRYNEQFF
TGCAGTGCTACCGGAGGGACCTATGCAGGAAGATACAATGAGCAGTTCTTC
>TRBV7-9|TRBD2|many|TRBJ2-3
CASAGRKREVYPDTQYF
TGTGCCAGCGCCGGACGGAAGCGGGAGGTTTACCCAGATACGCAGTATTTT
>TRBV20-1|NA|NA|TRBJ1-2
CSARDRGQTNYGYTF
TGCAGTGCTAGAGATCGTGGACAGACTAACTATGGCTACACCTTC
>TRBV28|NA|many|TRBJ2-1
CASRQNNEQFF
TGTGCCAGCAGGCAAAACAATGAGCAGTTCTTC
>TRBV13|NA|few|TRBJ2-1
CASSFTSQGNWNEQFF
TGTGCCAGCAGCTTCACTAGCCAGGGTAATTGGAATGAGCAGTTCTTC
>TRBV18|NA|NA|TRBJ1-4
CASSPPPRAGKKLFF
TGTGCCAGCTCACCACCCCCCAGGGCTGGGAAAAAACTGTTTTTT
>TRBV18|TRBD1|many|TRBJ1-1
CASSARQGQWNTEAFF
TGTGCCAGCTCGGCTCGACAGGGGCAATGGAACACTGAAGCTTTCTTT
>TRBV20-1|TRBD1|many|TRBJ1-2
CSASGQILYGYTF
TGCAGTGCGTCGGGACAGATTCTCTATGGCTACACCTTC
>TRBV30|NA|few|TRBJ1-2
CALATGTSIYGYTF
TGTGCCTTGGCGACCGGGACCTCAATCTATGGCTACACCTTC
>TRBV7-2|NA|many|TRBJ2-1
CASSLAGAVVNEQFF
TGTGCCAGCAGCTTAGCGGGAGCCGTGGTAAATGAGCAGTTCTTC
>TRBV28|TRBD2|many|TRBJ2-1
CAAEAGAMDEQFF
TGTGCCGCGGAAGCGGGAGCAATGGATGAGCAGTTCTTC
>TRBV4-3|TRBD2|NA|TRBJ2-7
CASSQDRTSGIYEQYF
TGCGCCAGCAGCCAAGATAGGACTAGCGGGATTTACGAGCAGTACTTC
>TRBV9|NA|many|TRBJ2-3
CASSTNTATDTQYF
TGTGCCAGCAGTACTAACACCGCCACAGATACGCAGTATTTT
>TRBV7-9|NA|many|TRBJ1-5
CASSLFRVGSNQPQHF
TGTGCCAGCAGCTTATTTCGGGTTGGTAGCAATCAGCCCCAGCATTTT
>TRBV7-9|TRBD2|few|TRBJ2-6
CASSLGAGVGANVLTF
TGTGCCAGCAGCTTAGGGGCGGGAGTTGGGGCCAACGTCCTGACTTTC
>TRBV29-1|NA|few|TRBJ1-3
CSVVSGADGNTIYF
TGCAGCGTTGTATCGGGGGCTGATGGAAACACCATATATTTT
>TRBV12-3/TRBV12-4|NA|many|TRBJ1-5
CASRKGHQPQHF
TGTGCCAGCAGAAAGGGCCACCAGCCCCAGCATTTT
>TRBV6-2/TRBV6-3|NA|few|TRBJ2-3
CASSPRRGRIGDTQYF
TGTGCCAGCTCCCCGAGGAGGGGGCGCATTGGAGATACGCAGTATTTT
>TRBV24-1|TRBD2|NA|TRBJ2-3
CATSDPLAGFTDTQYF
TGTGCCACCAGTGACCCACTAGCGGGGTTCACAGATACGCAGTATTTT
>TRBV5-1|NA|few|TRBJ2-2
CASSSTVDSRELFF
TGCGCCAGCAGCTCCACGGTGGATTCCCGGGAGCTGTTTTTT
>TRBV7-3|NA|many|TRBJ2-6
CASRQGPGSSGANVLTF
TGTGCCAGCAGACAAGGGCCGGGGAGCTCTGGGGCCAACGTCCTGACTTTC
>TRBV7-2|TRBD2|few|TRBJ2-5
CASSFAGTSGEETQYF
TGTGCCAGCAGCTTCGCCGGGACTAGCGGGGAAGAGACCCAGTACTTC
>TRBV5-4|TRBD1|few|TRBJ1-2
CASSDRTGGLVGYTF
TGTGCCAGCAGCGACAGGACAGGGGGGTTGGTTGGCTACACCTTC
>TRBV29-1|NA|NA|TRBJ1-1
CSVTGPKEAFF
TGCAGCGTAACAGGGCCCAAGGAGGCTTTCTTT
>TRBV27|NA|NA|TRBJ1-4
CASSLGWTSNEKLFF
TGTGCCAGCAGTTTAGGGTGGACGAGTAATGAAAAACTGTTTTTT
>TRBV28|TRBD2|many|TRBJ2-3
CAVAPLAGVVSLTQYF
TGTGCCGTGGCCCCGCTAGCGGGAGTCGTTTCCCTTACGCAGTATTTT
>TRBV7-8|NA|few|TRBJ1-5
CASSLAWRKGQPQHF
TGTGCCAGCAGCTTAGCCTGGCGGAAAGGGCAGCCCCAGCATTTT
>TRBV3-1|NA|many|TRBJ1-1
CASSRRVPNTEAFF
TGTGCCAGCAGCCGCCGGGTTCCGAACACTGAAGCTTTCTTT
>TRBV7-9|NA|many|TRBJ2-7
CASSTPTKKQYF
TGTGCCAGCAGCACACCAACTAAAAAGCAGTACTTC
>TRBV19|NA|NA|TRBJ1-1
CASKPATTSWGDTEAFF
TGTGCCAGTAAACCCGCTACAACTAGTTGGGGGGACACTGAAGCTTTCTTT
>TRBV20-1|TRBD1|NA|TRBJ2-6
CSARGSGQGARGANVLTF
TGCAGTGCTAGAGGCTCCGGACAGGGGGCGCGTGGGGCCAACGTCCTGACTTTC